The 26 T cell receptor beta chains below come from one sample, sequenced in a study of shared clonotypes between healthy human individuals. This table comes from immunoSEQ multiplex PCR, and its TCRdb copy is limited to in-frame clones, with some not included. This repertoire shows 850,000 to 1,200,000 clones, roughly 80% found once; its top ten account for about 1.4%. The sample taken for sequencing was memory CD4+ T cells sorted from blood. Stated subset: CD45RA-negative fraction. These receptors were obtained from a man aged 18 to 30 in good health.

V and J are TRBV6-6 and TRBJ1-2; D unresolved. The CDR3 is 14 residues long. Looked up from germline, CDR1 is MNHNY and CDR2 is SVGAGI (reference sequence). The germline V and J ends were trimmed by 3 bases and 8 bases, with 16 bases remaining between them. The chain's CDR3 is CASSYQEPPKGYTF. The CDR3 bases are TGTGCCAGCAGTTATCAGGAACCCCCTAAAGGCTACACCTTC.

This clone was observed a handful of times. This sequence joins TRBV7-2 and TRBJ2-1; D possibly corresponds to TRBD1 (6 bases). CDR1 and CDR2 (germline): SGHTA, FQGNSA. The CDR3 length is 17 residues. The V end was cut by 1 base, the J end by 3 bases, with 16 bases between. The CDR3 is CASSLGRRQEDYNEQFF. CDR3 nucleotides: TGTGCCAGCAGCTTAGGTAGGAGACAGGAGGACTACAATGAGCAGTTCTTC.

The chain combines TRBV23-1 with TRBJ2-7; D is possibly TRBD1 (5 bases). TRBV23-1 is classed as an ORF, of uncertain function. V lost 0 bases and J lost 0, with 15 bases in between. The CDR3 is 17 residues long. The CDR3 loop reads CASSQSGQGSPSYEQYF. The CDR3 DNA sequence: TGCGCCAGCAGTCAATCGGGTCAGGGATCCCCCTCCTACGAGCAGTACTTC.

This sequence joins TRBV7-2 and TRBJ2-6, with D hard to call. The CDR3 length is 13 residues. Trimming pared 2 bases from V and 4 bases from J, leaving 3 bases between. Looked up from germline, CDR1 is SGHTA and CDR2 is FQGNSA. The CDR3 region is CASSLNGANVLTF. The CDR3 nucleotides are TGTGCCAGCAGCTTAAACGGGGCCAACGTCCTGACTTTC.

The chain has TRBV5-4 and TRBJ1-6; 7 nucleotides agree with TRBD1. J was trimmed by 7 bases and V by 0 bases; bases with no gene match: 7. The CDR3 contains 16 residues. The germline CDR1 and CDR2 sequences are SGHNT and YYREEE (reference sequence). The CDR3 loop is CASSLARPGGNSPLHF. CDR3 DNA: TGTGCCAGCAGCTTGGCCCGCCCAGGGGGAAATTCACCCCTCCACTTT.

This chain joins TRBV6-6 and TRBJ2-7; 9 nucleotides agree with TRBD1. V lost 7 bases, J lost 0 bases, and 4 bases stayed unmatched. The CDR3 spans 14 residues. Germline V lookup: CDR1 MNHNY, CDR2 SVGAGI (reference sequence). This chain's CDR3 is CASIQQGASYEQYF. CDR3 nucleotides: TGTGCCAGCATCCAACAGGGGGCCTCCTACGAGCAGTACTTC.

As for this clone: At one boundary the junction diverges from the germline segment, which might be a read error. This chain connects TRBV30 to TRBJ2-2; TRBD2 is a possible D gene (6 bases). Germline values: CDR1 GTSNPN, CDR2 SVGIG (reference sequence). The CDR3 contains 10 residues. The CDR3 sequence: CAWGAGELFF. The CDR3 DNA reads as TGCGCCTGGGGGGCCGGGGAGCTGTTTTTT.

The chain combines TRBV6-5 with TRBJ1-1, with D possibly matching TRBD1 (6 bases). Germline V lookup: CDR1 MNHEY, CDR2 SVGAGI. The CDR3 consists of 15 residues. V was pared by 0 bases and J by 5 bases, with 13 bases between. The CDR3 region has the DNA TGTGCCAGCAGTTACTCGAGTCAGGGGAAAACTGAAGCTTTCTTT. This codes for CASSYSSQGKTEAFF.

The V gene is TRBV19, the J gene TRBJ1-1; weak D call: TRBD1 (5 bases). The germline V gene encodes CDR1 LNHDA and CDR2 SQIVND (reference sequence). The length of the CDR3 is 13 residues. V dropped 4 bases and J dropped 3 bases, with 9 bases sitting between them. The DNA for the CDR3 is TGTGCCAGTAGTAGCTCAGGGTACACTGAAGCTTTCTTT. Translation: CASSSSGYTEAFF.

This clone has more than one count but fewer than ten. The chain is built from TRBV7-9 and TRBJ1-1, with a weak D call TRBD1 (5 bases). V dropped 3 bases and J dropped 0 bases, with 11 bases sitting between them. The CDR3 runs 15 residues. In germline, CDR1 is SEHNR, CDR2 FQNEAQ (reference sequence). The CDR3 protein is CASSFYGDVNTEAFF. The CDR3, as DNA: TGTGCCAGCAGCTTCTACGGGGACGTGAACACTGAAGCTTTCTTT.

This clone was recorded a few times. The chain carries TRBV6-5 and TRBJ1-2, with unresolved D. The CDR3 is made up of 11 amino acids. Germline V gene sequence: CDR1 MNHEY, CDR2 SVGAGI. Trimming cost V 11 bases and J 8 bases, with 15 bases left between them. The CDR3: CAARPAGGYTF. CDR3 in DNA: TGTGCCGCCCGGCCCGCTGGCGGCTACACCTTC.

The rearrangement uses TRBV7-9 and TRBJ2-1; weak D call: TRBD2 (5 bases). Trimming removed 5 bases from V and 4 bases from J, with 21 bases in between. The CDR3 length is 17 residues. The germline V gene encodes CDR1 SEHNR and CDR2 FQNEAQ (reference sequence). CDR3 DNA sequence: TGTGCCAGCAGCGTAGGCGCCCGGGATTCGATTTACAATGAGCAGTTCTTC. Translated, it gives CASSVGARDSIYNEQFF. Together with reference TRBV7-9 and TRBJ2-1, the CDR3 gives the full variable domain: DTGVSQNPRHKITKRGQNVTFRCDPISEHNRLYWYRQTLGQGPEFLTYFQNEAQLEKSRLLSDRFSAERPKGSFSTLEIQRTEQGDSAMYLCASSVGARDSIYNEQFFGPGTRLTVL.

J is TRBJ2-1 and V is TRBV2; D is uncertain. CDR3 length equals 11 residues. CDR1 is SNHLY and CDR2 is FYNNEI in the germline V gene. V gave up 6 bases and J gave up 9 bases, with 9 bases separating them. The CDR3, as DNA: TGTGCCAGCAGGGACCGCGCTGAGCAGTTCTTC. This codes for CASRDRAEQFF.

The chain has TRBV7-2 and TRBJ2-1; 12 bases line up with TRBD2. The CDR3 length is 15 residues. Germline V gene lookup returns CDR1 SGHTA and CDR2 FQGNSA. Trimming at V came to 1 base and at J to 7 bases, leaving 2 bases not matched to a gene. The CDR3 sequence is CASSLGGLAGNEQFF. DNA for the CDR3: TGTGCCAGCAGCTTAGGAGGACTAGCGGGAAATGAGCAGTTCTTC.

This CDR3 is CASSMALDEKLFF. The CDR3 DNA follows: TGTGCCAGCAGCATGGCGTTAGATGAAAAACTGTTTTTT. The V gene is TRBV7-8, the J gene TRBJ1-4; D uncertain. The CDR3 runs 13 residues. The germline V and J ends were trimmed by 5 bases and 6 bases, with 10 bases remaining between them. Germline CDR1 reads SGHVS; CDR2 reads FQNEAQ.

The rearrangement links TRBV18 to TRBJ1-1, with D maybe TRBD1 (5 bases). V lost 4 bases to trimming and J lost 1 base, with 10 bases between them. Germline V gives CDR1 KGHSH, CDR2 LQKENI. The CDR3 totals 14 residues. Here the CDR3 reads CASSQKGTNTEAFF. CDR3 nucleotides: TGTGCCAGCTCACAGAAGGGGACGAACACTGAAGCTTTCTTT. The whole variable domain, remainder taken from reference TRBV18 and TRBJ1-1, is NAGVMQNPRHLVRRRGQEARLRCSPMKGHSHVYWYRQLPEEGLKFMVYLQKENIIDESGMPKERFSAEFPKEGPSILRIQQVVRGDSAAYFCASSQKGTNTEAFFGQGTRLTVV.

Comments on this clone: Additional DNA sequences in this sample encode the identical CDR3. In DNA form, the CDR3 reads TGCGCCAGCAGCTTGGCGCAGGGGAGCATGAACACTGAAGCTTTCTTT. Its protein product is CASSLAQGSMNTEAFF. V is TRBV5-1 and J is TRBJ1-1, with D possibly TRBD1 on 6 matching bases. Per the germline V gene, CDR1 is SGHRS and CDR2 is YFSETQ. V was cut by 0 bases and J by 0 bases, with 12 bases left in between. The CDR3 length is 16 residues.

The V gene is TRBV5-4, the J gene TRBJ2-2; 7 bases are a match to TRBD1. V gave up 4 bases and J gave up 5 bases; unmatched junction bases: 5. This CDR3 contains 14 residues. Germline V CDR1 and CDR2: SGHNT, YYREEE (reference sequence). This CDR3 reads CASSHTTGTGELFF. The CDR3 DNA is TGTGCCAGCAGCCACACGACAGGGACCGGGGAGCTGTTTTTT. The full variable domain, in which reference TRBV5-4 and TRBJ2-2 provide the parts outside the CDR3, is ETGVTQSPTHLIKTRGQQVTLRCSSQSGHNTVSWYQQALGQGPQFIFQYYREEENGRGNFPPRFSGLQFPNYSSELNVNALELDDSALYLCASSHTTGTGELFFGEGSRLTVL.

The chain is built from TRBV18 and TRBJ2-7; D might be TRBD1 (6 bases). The germline CDR1 and CDR2 sequences are KGHSH and LQKENI. The CDR3 length is 12 residues. Trimming removed 5 bases from V and 5 bases from J, with 10 bases in between. In DNA, the CDR3 is TGTGCCAGCTCAACACAGGGCAACGAGCAGTACTTC. This encodes CASSTQGNEQYF.

This chain links TRBV28 with TRBJ1-1; the D gene is possibly TRBD1 (6 bases). V gave up 7 bases and J gave up 1 base, with 10 bases separating them. Germline loops: CDR1 MDHEN, CDR2 SYDVKM. The CDR3 runs to 13 residues. This CDR3 is CASTRGPNTEAFF. The CDR3 nucleotides read TGTGCCAGCACCAGGGGTCCGAACACTGAAGCTTTCTTT.

This clone was observed a few times. The chain combines TRBV6-1 with TRBJ1-5; tentatively, D is TRBD1 (6 bases). V was shortened by 3 bases and J by 0 bases, with 15 bases between the two germline ends. This CDR3 has 17 residues. Germline CDR1 MNHNS, CDR2 SASEGT. CDR3 sequence: CASSERGAKYSNQPQHF. The CDR3 coding sequence is TGTGCCAGCAGTGAGAGGGGGGCTAAGTATAGCAATCAGCCCCAGCATTTT.

This sequence joins TRBV7-2 and TRBJ2-3; TRBD2 matches at 7 bases. CDR3 length: 12 residues. The trim removed 4 bases at V and 6 bases at J, leaving 1 base unmatched. Germline CDR1 reads SGHTA; CDR2 reads FQGNSA. This CDR3 reads CASSSAGDTQYF. CDR3 sequence (DNA): TGTGCCAGCAGCTCAGCGGGGGATACGCAGTATTTT. The full variable domain, completed using reference TRBV7-2 and TRBJ2-3, is GAGVSQSPSNKVTEKGKDVELRCDPISGHTALYWYRQSLGQGLEFLIYFQGNSAPDKSGLPSDRFSAERTGGSVSTLTIQRTQQEDSAVYLCASSSAGDTQYFGPGTRLTVL.

This clone was detected a few times. This rearrangement joins TRBV27 to TRBJ1-4, with a possible D match to TRBD1 (5 bases). CDR1 is MNHEY, CDR2 SMNVEV, per germline (reference sequence). V lost 6 bases, J lost 8 bases, and 19 bases lay in between. This CDR3 is 15 amino acids long. The DNA of the CDR3 is TGTGCCAGCAGCCGCTCCCGGGACCCACGGGAAAAACTGTTTTTT. This gives the protein CASSRSRDPREKLFF.

The rearrangement links TRBV2 to TRBJ2-7; TRBD1 agrees at 7 bases. This CDR3 is 14 amino acids long. The V gene end was trimmed by 7 bases and the J gene end by 2 bases; junction bases not matched to a gene: 8. CDR1 is SNHLY and CDR2 is FYNNEI in the germline V gene. The CDR3, as DNA: TGTGCCAGCAACTCGGGACAGTCAGCCTACGAGCAGTACTTC. It specifies CASNSGQSAYEQYF.

CDR3 loop: CASRFGQGNSPLHF. In DNA form, the CDR3 reads TGTGCCAGCAGGTTTGGACAGGGGAATTCACCCCTCCACTTT. The chain has TRBV19 and TRBJ1-6, with 9 bases lining up with TRBD1. The CDR3 covers 14 residues. V lost 9 bases and J lost 7; bases outside the gene matches: 7. Germline V lookup: CDR1 LNHDA, CDR2 SQIVND (reference sequence).

This sequence joins TRBV10-3 and TRBJ2-1, with no clear D. CDR1 and CDR2 from the germline V gene are ENHRY and SYGVKD. Trimming removed 2 bases from V and 2 bases from J, with 7 bases in between. The CDR3 covers 14 residues. Written as DNA, the CDR3 is TGTGCCATCAGTGAGGCCGGCGCCTACAATGAGCAGTTCTTC. This translates into CAISEAGAYNEQFF.